This is a list of T cell receptor beta chains from one sample in a study of cytomegalovirus exposure and HLA in healthy donors. Clones were read by immunoSEQ multiplex PCR, and TCRdb kept only the in-frame ones, dropping some. The sample records about 150,000 clones, 80% being singletons. Sequencing input: PBMCs. Receptor source: a middle-aged woman in good health and CMV-seropositive. Both conserved end residues are part of each CDR3.

V: TRBV30
J: TRBJ2-5
CDR3: CAWSKAGGGETQYF

V: TRBV28
J: TRBJ2-1
CDR3: CASSPPGLGDEQFF

V: TRBV29-1
J: TRBJ1-1
CDR3: CSVALQGGRTEAFF

V: TRBV5-4
J: TRBJ1-1
CDR3: CASSLDRAYGEAFF

V: TRBV4-1
J: TRBJ2-5
CDR3: CASSQERTTGETQYF

V: TRBV15
J: TRBJ1-1
CDR3: CATSRDSLRGTEAFF

V: TRBV27
J: TRBJ2-3
CDR3: CASSLSALPGQGDTQYF

V: TRBV10-3
J: TRBJ2-7
CDR3: CAISESGTGVEQYF

V: TRBV2
J: TRBJ1-2
CDR3: CASSEAVPTPYGYTF

V: TRBV19
J: TRBJ1-5
CDR3: CASSSGPNQPQHF

V: TRBV11-2
J: TRBJ2-7
CDR3: CASSLEQTEQYF

V: TRBV19
J: TRBJ1-5
CDR3: CASSTPSGSPSNQPQHF

V: TRBV28
J: TRBJ2-1
CDR3: CASSPPGTGNNEQFF

V: TRBV15
J: TRBJ1-2
CDR3: CATSRKDRGPSGYTF

V: TRBV6-5
J: TRBJ2-7
CDR3: CAIIERQAPSYEQYF

V: TRBV19
J: TRBJ2-7
CDR3: CASSVSGNFPYEQYF

V: TRBV6-1
J: TRBJ2-1
CDR3: CASRERTSGKGEQFF